This is a list of T cell receptor beta chains from one sample in a study of T cell repertoires in aging, cancer and after chemotherapy. TCRdb analysed the multiplex PCR reads with MiXCR anew, one entry per CDR3 protein. The sample has almost 2,500 distinct CDR3 sequences, approximately 26% seen once. Sequencing used blood. The origin of the receptors is a human donor in good health. Each CDR3 is given with its conserved first and last residue. A D gene is named only where the DNA matches it firmly. Size tells how often a clone was seen (once, few, many) or the class of an expanded clone, and some rows leave it out.

>few|NA|TRBV5-4|TRBJ1-1
TGTGCCAGCAGCTTGCCAGGGTTAGAATCTGAAGCTTTCTTT
CASSLPGLESEAFF
>medium-sized|NA|TRBV4-2|TRBJ1-3
TGTGCCAGCAGCCCACGCAGCTCTGGAAACACCATATATTTT
CASSPRSSGNTIYF
>NA|NA|TRBV9|TRBJ2-5
TGTGCCAGCAGCGTGGTTTCAGCGGCTCACCAAGAGACCCAGTACTTC
CASSVVSAAHQETQYF
>NA|NA|TRBV7-2|TRBJ2-2
TGTGCCAGCAGCCAGCCCGGGGAGCTGTTTTTT
CASSQPGELFF
>medium-sized|NA|TRBV6-1|TRBJ1-1
TGTGCCAGCAGTGTTCTGGACAGTGACACTGAAGCTTTCTTT
CASSVLDSDTEAFF
>few|NA|TRBV7-9|TRBJ1-1
TGTGCCAGCAGCGCGCAGGCTGTGAACACTGAAGCTTTCTTT
CASSAQAVNTEAFF
>medium-sized|NA|TRBV27|TRBJ1-1
TGTGCCAGCGGGGGGCACACTGAAGCTTTCTTT
CASGGHTEAFF
>medium-sized|NA|TRBV2|TRBJ1-3
TGTGCCAGCAGTGAATCGACCTACTCTGGAAACACCATATATTTT
CASSESTYSGNTIYF
>NA|NA|TRBV6-5|TRBJ2-1
TGTGCCAGCAGTCTAACGGGGCAGGGAGGCTATGAGCAGTTCTTC
CASSLTGQGGYEQFF
>large|TRBD2|TRBV30|TRBJ2-7
TGTGCCTGGAGTGGCCAGGGACTAGCGGGAGGGGAGCAGTACTTC
CAWSGQGLAGGEQYF
>medium-sized|TRBD1|TRBV5-1|TRBJ1-5
TGCGCCAGCAGCTCGCAGGGGGATCGCAATCAGCCCCAGCATTTT
CASSSQGDRNQPQHF
>medium-sized|TRBD1|TRBV20-1|TRBJ1-3
TGCAGTGCTACTGCCCCGGGACAGGGCTCTGGAAACACCATATATTTT
CSATAPGQGSGNTIYF
>NA|TRBD1|TRBV6-2/TRBV6-3|TRBJ2-2
TGTGCCAGCCGTACCGGGACAGGACCCACCGGGGAGCTGTTTTTT
CASRTGTGPTGELFF
>medium-sized|TRBD2|TRBV11-2|TRBJ2-2
TGTGCCAGCAGCCGGGGGGCCGGGGAGCTGTTTTTT
CASSRGAGELFF
>medium-sized|NA|TRBV6-4|TRBJ2-1
TGTGCCAGCAGTGAGGGATCCGGTAACAATGAGCAGTTCTTC
CASSEGSGNNEQFF
>NA|NA|TRBV6-1|TRBJ1-2
TGTGCCAGCACCCGCCCGACAGGTGACTATGGCTACACCTTC
CASTRPTGDYGYTF